Below, 9 T cell receptor beta chains from the same sample are listed, as sequenced in a study of CD8 T cells in Susac syndrome (dated by TCRdb to between 2018 and 2020). Libraries were prepared through the immunoSEQ multiplex PCR assay. RNA was extracted with the RNeasy kit and roughly 0.45 to 1 ug was reverse transcribed using random hexamers. TCRdb cleaned the public reads at Q25 with fastp, built clones with MiXCR and kept in-frame beta chains. Rows with a matching CDR3 protein are joined into one entry that keeps the most common DNA and genes. Present in this sample are over 80,000 distinct CDR3 sequences, over 80% of which were seen just once. Of the sample, less than 0.35% falls within the top ten clones. The sequencing sample was made of CD8+ T cells from PBMCs. These receptor sequences come from a human donor in good health.

J is TRBJ2-7 and V is TRBV7-2; no reliable D call. The V end was cut by 2 bases, the J end by 2 bases, with 13 bases between. The CDR3 extends over 15 amino acids. The germline V gene encodes CDR1 SGHTA and CDR2 FQGNSA. The CDR3 DNA follows: TGTGCCAGCAGCTTATGGCAGCAGCATCCCTACGAGCAGTACTTC. It yields the protein CASSLWQQHPYEQYF.

This clonotype was counted a single time. The chain carries TRBV29-1 and TRBJ1-1, with D hard to call. CDR1 is SQVTM, CDR2 ANQGSEA, per germline. This CDR3 is built from 12 residues. Trimming pared 3 bases from V and 4 bases from J, leaving 9 bases between. The CDR3 spells CSVDGSATEAFF. The CDR3, as DNA: TGCAGCGTTGATGGGTCAGCCACTGAAGCTTTCTTT. The variable domain in full, with the rest retrieved from reference TRBV29-1 and TRBJ1-1, is SAVISQKPSRDICQRGTSLTIQCQVDSQVTMMFWYRQQPGQSLTLIATANQGSEATYESGFVIDKFPISRPNLTFSTLTVSNMSPEDSSIYLCSVDGSATEAFFGQGTRLTVV.

The J gene is TRBJ2-5, the V gene TRBV5-1, with D maybe TRBD1 (6 bases). The CDR3 has 15 residues. V was pared by 1 base and J by 4 bases, with 14 bases between. Per germline, CDR1 SGHRS and CDR2 YFSETQ. The CDR3 sequence is CASSLPGHPGETQYF. CDR3 nucleotide sequence: TGCGCCAGCAGCTTGCCGGGACACCCCGGAGAGACCCAGTACTTC.

This chain links TRBV14 with TRBJ2-7; D is possibly TRBD2 (6 bases). V gave up 1 base and J gave up 1 base, with 20 bases separating them. Germline V gene data show CDR1 as SGHDN and CDR2 as FVKESK. The CDR3 length is 18 residues. The CDR3 here is CASSQVGGPAGVSYEQYF. CDR3 nucleotides: TGTGCCAGCAGCCAAGTTGGGGGTCCAGCGGGTGTATCCTACGAGCAGTACTTC.

The rearrangement joins TRBV30 to TRBJ2-1, with D perhaps assigned TRBD1 or TRBD2 (5 bases each). Germline CDR1 reads GTSNPN; CDR2 reads SVGIG (reference sequence). CDR3 size: 13 residues. V was clipped by 5 bases and J by 7 bases, with 15 bases between them. The CDR3 is CAWETQGGNEQFF. DNA of the CDR3: TGTGCCTGGGAGACGCAGGGCGGGAATGAGCAGTTCTTC.

The chain is built from TRBV13 and TRBJ1-5; possibly TRBD1 for D (5 bases). The germline V gene encodes CDR1 PRHDT and CDR2 FYEKMQ (reference sequence). CDR3 length equals 14 residues. V was shortened by 0 bases and J by 8 bases, with 11 bases between the two germline ends. CDR3 nucleotides: TGTGCCAGCAGCTTAGGCAGGGACCGGGAGCCCCAGCATTTT. This codes for CASSLGRDREPQHF. The full variable domain, in which reference TRBV13 and TRBJ1-5 provide the parts outside the CDR3, is AAGVIQSPRHLIKEKRETATLKCYPIPRHDTVYWYQQGPGQDPQFLISFYEKMQSDKGSIPDRFSAQQFSDYHSELNMSSLELGDSALYFCASSLGRDREPQHFGDGTRLSIL.

The chain is built from TRBV6-1 and TRBJ2-2; D perhaps matches TRBD2 (6 bases). From germline, CDR1 is MNHNS and CDR2 SASEGT. The V end lost 1 base, the J end lost 4 bases, and 10 bases lay between the germline ends. This CDR3 comprises 15 residues. This chain's CDR3 is CASSEVGTLTGELFF. In DNA, the CDR3 is TGTGCCAGCAGTGAAGTTGGGACTCTCACCGGGGAGCTGTTTTTT.

The chain recombines TRBV20-1 with TRBJ2-2; D is undetermined. V was shortened by 0 bases and J by 4 bases, with 6 bases between the two germline ends. Germline values: CDR1 DFQATT, CDR2 SNEGSKA (reference sequence). This CDR3 is built from 13 residues. The CDR3 loop reads CSARDFLTGELFF. As DNA, the CDR3 is TGCAGTGCTAGAGATTTCCTCACCGGGGAGCTGTTTTTT.

The chain employs TRBV20-1 and TRBJ1-2; a possible D gene is TRBD1 (5 bases). Trimming pared 8 bases from V and 6 bases from J, leaving 25 bases between. The germline gives CDR1 DFQATT, CDR2 SNEGSKA (reference sequence). The CDR3 contains 15 residues. CDR3 DNA: TGCAGTACCTTCCTTTGGGGGATAAGCTCCGATGGCTACACCTTC. It is translated as CSTFLWGISSDGYTF.